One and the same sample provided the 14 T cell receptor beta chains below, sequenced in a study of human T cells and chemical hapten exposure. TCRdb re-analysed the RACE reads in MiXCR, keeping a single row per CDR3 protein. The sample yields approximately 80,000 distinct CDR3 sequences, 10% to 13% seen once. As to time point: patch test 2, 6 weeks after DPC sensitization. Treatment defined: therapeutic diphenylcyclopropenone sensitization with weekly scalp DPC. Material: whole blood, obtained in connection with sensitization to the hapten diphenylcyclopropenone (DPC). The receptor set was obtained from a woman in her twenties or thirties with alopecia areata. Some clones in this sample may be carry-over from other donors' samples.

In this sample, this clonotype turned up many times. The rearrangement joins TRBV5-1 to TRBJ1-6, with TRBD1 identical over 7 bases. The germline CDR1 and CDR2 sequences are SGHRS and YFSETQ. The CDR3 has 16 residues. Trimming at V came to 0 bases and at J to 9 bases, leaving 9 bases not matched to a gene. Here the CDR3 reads CASSLAPTGTGSPLHF. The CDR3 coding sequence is TGCGCCAGCAGCTTGGCCCCGACAGGGACGGGTTCACCCCTCCACTTT.

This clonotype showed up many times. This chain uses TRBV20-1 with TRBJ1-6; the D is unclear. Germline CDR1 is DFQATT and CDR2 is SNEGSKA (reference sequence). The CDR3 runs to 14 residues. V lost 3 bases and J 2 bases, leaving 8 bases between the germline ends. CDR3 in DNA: TGCAGTGCTAGTCCAGGCGCCTATAATTCACCCCTCCACTTT. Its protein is CSASPGAYNSPLHF.

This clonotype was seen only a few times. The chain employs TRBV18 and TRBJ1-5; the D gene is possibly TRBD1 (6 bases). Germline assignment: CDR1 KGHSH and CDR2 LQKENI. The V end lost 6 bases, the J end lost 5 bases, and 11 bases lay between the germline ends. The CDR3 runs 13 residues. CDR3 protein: CASSNAGDQPQHF. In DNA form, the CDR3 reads TGTGCCAGCTCCAACGCAGGGGATCAGCCCCAGCATTTT.

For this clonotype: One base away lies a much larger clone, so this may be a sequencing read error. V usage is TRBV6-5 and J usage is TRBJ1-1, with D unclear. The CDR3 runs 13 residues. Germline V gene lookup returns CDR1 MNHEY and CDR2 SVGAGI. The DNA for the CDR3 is TGTGCCAGCTGTTACTCGGGCGGGACTGAAGCTTTCTTT. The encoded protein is CASCYSGGTEAFF.

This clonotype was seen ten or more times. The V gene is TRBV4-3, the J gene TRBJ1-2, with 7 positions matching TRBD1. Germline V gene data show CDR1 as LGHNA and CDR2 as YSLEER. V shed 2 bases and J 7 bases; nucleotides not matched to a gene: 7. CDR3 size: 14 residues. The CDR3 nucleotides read TGCGCCAGCAGCCAACCGGGACAGCTGAGTGGCTACACCTTC. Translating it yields CASSQPGQLSGYTF.

The CDR3 DNA sequence: TGTGCCAGCAGCTTAGCGTCAGATTCACCCCTCCACTTT. Translated: CASSLASDSPLHF. This sequence joins TRBV7-9 and TRBJ1-6; D is undetermined. V lost 0 bases to trimming and J lost 8 bases, with 5 bases between them. This CDR3 is built from 13 residues. Germline V lookup: CDR1 SEHNR, CDR2 FQNEAQ (reference sequence).

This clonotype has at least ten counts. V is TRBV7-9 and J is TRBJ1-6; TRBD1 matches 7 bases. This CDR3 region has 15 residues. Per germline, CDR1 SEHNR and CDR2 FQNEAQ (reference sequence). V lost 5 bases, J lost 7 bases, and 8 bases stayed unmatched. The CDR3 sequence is CASSERTGLNSPLHF. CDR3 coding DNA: TGTGCCAGCAGCGAGAGGACAGGCCTCAATTCACCCCTCCACTTT.

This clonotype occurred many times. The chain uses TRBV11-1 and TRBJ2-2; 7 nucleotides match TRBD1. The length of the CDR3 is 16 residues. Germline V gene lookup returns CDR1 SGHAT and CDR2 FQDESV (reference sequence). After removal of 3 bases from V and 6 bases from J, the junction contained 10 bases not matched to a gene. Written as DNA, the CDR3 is TGTGCCAGCAGCTTTGAGGGGGCTCGAGCGGCCGGGGAGCTGTTTTTT. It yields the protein CASSFEGARAAGELFF.

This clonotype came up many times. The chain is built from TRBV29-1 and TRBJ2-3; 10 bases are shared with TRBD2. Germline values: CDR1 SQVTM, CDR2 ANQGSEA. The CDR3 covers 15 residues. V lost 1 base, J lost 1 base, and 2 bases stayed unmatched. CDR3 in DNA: TGCAGCGTTGAAGCCCTAGCGGGGGGCACAGATACGCAGTATTTT. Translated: CSVEALAGGTDTQYF.

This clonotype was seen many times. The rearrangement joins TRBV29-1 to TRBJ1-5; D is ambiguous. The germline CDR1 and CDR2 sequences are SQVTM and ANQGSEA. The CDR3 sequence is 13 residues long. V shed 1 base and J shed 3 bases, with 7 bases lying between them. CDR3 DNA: TGCAGCGTTGAAGGCGGCATCAATCAGCCCCAGCATTTT. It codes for CSVEGGINQPQHF.

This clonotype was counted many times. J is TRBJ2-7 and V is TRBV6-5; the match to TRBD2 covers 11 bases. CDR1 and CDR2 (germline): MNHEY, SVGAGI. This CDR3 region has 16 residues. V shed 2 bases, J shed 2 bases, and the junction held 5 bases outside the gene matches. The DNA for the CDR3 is TGTGCCAGCAGTTACAAACTGACTAGCGGGGCCTACGAGCAGTACTTC. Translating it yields CASSYKLTSGAYEQYF.

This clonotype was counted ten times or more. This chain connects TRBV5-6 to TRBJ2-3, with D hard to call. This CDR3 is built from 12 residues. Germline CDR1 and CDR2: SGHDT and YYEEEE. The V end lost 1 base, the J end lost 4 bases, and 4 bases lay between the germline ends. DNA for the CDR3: TGTGCCAGCAGCTTGTTTTCAGATACGCAGTATTTT. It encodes CASSLFSDTQYF.

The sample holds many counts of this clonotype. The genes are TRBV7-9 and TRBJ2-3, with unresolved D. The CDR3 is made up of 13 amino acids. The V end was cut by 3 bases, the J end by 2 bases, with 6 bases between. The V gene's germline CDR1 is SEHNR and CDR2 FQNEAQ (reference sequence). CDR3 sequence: CASSFYDTDTQYF. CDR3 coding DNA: TGTGCCAGCAGCTTCTACGACACAGATACGCAGTATTTT.

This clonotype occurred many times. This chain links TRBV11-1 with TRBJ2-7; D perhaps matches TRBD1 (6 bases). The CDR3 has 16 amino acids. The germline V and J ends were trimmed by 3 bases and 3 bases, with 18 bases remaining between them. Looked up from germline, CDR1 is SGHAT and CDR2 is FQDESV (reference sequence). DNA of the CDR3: TGTGCCAGCAGCTTTACGCCCGGGACACAAGTCTACGAGCAGTACTTC. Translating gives CASSFTPGTQVYEQYF. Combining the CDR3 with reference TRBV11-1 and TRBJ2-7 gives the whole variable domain EAEVAQSPRYKITEKSQAVAFWCDPISGHATLYWYRQILGQGPELLVQFQDESVVDDSQLPKDRFSAERLKGVDSTLKIQPAELGDSAMYLCASSFTPGTQVYEQYFGPGTRLTVT.